These 27 T cell receptor beta chains came from one sample sequenced in a study of low-dose radiotherapy and immunotherapy resistance in tumors. Primers used for first-strand cDNA, a TRAV- and TRBV-specific set, covered both alpha and beta chains. Over roughly 19 PCR cycles, TCRs were amplified from a constant-region primer and V-primer adapter. A single record per CDR3 protein comes from TCRdb applying MiXCR to the reads. The table records tens of thousands of distinct CDR3 sequences, roughly 31% of them present only once. Time point reported: before trial treatment. The sequences come from PBMCs, collected before treatment. Every receptor here comes from a female donor with ovarian cancer.

A remark on this clonotype: It is likely a read error: a sequence one base away is far more abundant. V gene TRBV29-1 combines with J gene TRBJ2-5; 12 nucleotides align to TRBD2. V trimming: 6 bases; J trimming: 11 bases; junction bases outside the gene matches: 13. The CDR3 is made up of 14 amino acids. In germline, CDR1 is SQVTM, CDR2 ANQGSEA. CDR3 amino acids: CSVITSGRTHEQYF. CDR3 bases: TGCAGCGTAATTACTAGCGGGAGGACCCATGAGCAGTACTTC.

This clonotype has ten or more counts. J is TRBJ2-5 and V is TRBV7-3; D may be TRBD2 (5 bases). This CDR3 spans 15 amino acids. V gave up 4 bases and J gave up 1 base, with 13 bases separating them. CDR1 and CDR2 from the germline V gene are SGHTA and FQGTGA. CDR3 bases: TGTGCCAGCAGCTCCCACGTAGCGCCCCAAGAGACCCAGTACTTC. Translating gives CASSSHVAPQETQYF. Full variable domain (outside the CDR3, taken from reference TRBV7-3 and TRBJ2-5): GAGVSQTPSNKVTEKGKYVELRCDPISGHTALYWYRQSLGQGPEFLIYFQGTGAADDSGLPNDRFFAVRPEGSVSTLKIQRTERGDSAVYLCASSSHVAPQETQYFGPGTRLLVL.

This clonotype was seen a handful of times. The chain joins TRBV12-3 or TRBV12-4 to TRBJ1-2; weak D call: TRBD1 (5 bases). V shed 5 bases and J shed 7 bases, with 17 bases lying between them. The CDR3 totals 14 residues. CDR3 sequence (DNA): TGTGCCAGCAGTCCCGGGACGGCGAGCGGTGGCTACACCTTC. Encoded protein: CASSPGTASGGYTF.

This clonotype has more than one count but fewer than ten. The V and J genes are TRBV6-1 and TRBJ1-5; D is perhaps TRBD1 (5 bases). This CDR3 has 15 residues. Trimming shortened V by 4 bases and J by 0 bases, and 10 bases separated the two germline ends. Germline V CDR1 and CDR2: MNHNS, SASEGT. In DNA, the CDR3 is TGTGCCAGCAGTGGTTCGGGGGTTAGCAATCAGCCCCAGCATTTT. Protein sequence: CASSGSGVSNQPQHF.

This clonotype has a handful of counts. The V call is TRBV28, the J call TRBJ2-3; 7 nucleotides agree with TRBD1. The length of the CDR3 is 15 residues. V lost 4 bases and J lost 2; bases outside the gene matches: 6. Germline CDR1 and CDR2: MDHEN and SYDVKM. The CDR3 is CASSSPGTATDTQYF. DNA for the CDR3: TGTGCCAGCAGTTCCCCCGGGACAGCCACAGATACGCAGTATTTT.

A single count supports this clonotype. The V call is TRBV7-2, the J call TRBJ2-3; D is perhaps TRBD1 (6 bases). Trimming removed 5 bases at V and 8 bases at J, with 14 bases between. The germline V gene encodes CDR1 SGHTA and CDR2 FQGNSA. The CDR3 has 13 amino acids. CDR3 in amino acids: CASSTGPGRTQYF. CDR3 nucleotide sequence: TGTGCCAGCAGCACAGGGCCCGGGCGTACGCAGTATTTT.

The genes are TRBV29-1 and TRBJ1-1, with TRBD1 matching over 9 bases. The junction had 6 bases not matched to a gene; V was cut back by 6 bases and J by 1 base. Germline-derived CDR1 and CDR2 are SQVTM and ANQGSEA. The CDR3 is 14 residues long. The CDR3 spells CSVRRGQGNTEAFF. In nucleotides, the CDR3 is TGCAGCGTCCGACGGGGACAGGGGAACACTGAAGCTTTCTTT. The full variable domain, its missing parts supplied by reference TRBV29-1 and TRBJ1-1, is SAVISQKPSRDICQRGTSLTIQCQVDSQVTMMFWYRQQPGQSLTLIATANQGSEATYESGFVIDKFPISRPNLTFSTLTVSNMSPEDSSIYLCSVRRGQGNTEAFFGQGTRLTVV.

The chain employs TRBV10-3 and TRBJ1-1; D remains ambiguous. Trimming cost V 0 bases and J 10 bases, with 12 bases left between them. Germline CDR1 reads ENHRY; CDR2 reads SYGVKD. The CDR3 covers 13 residues. CDR3 DNA: TGTGCCATCAGTGAGTCGTATCTAACCGGAGCTTTCTTT. This codes for CAISESYLTGAFF.

This clonotype was picked up a small number of times. This chain links TRBV5-1 with TRBJ1-5, with D hard to call. The V end was cut by 4 bases, the J end by 2 bases, with 13 bases between. CDR3 length equals 15 residues. CDR1 and CDR2 (germline): SGHRS, YFSETQ. The chain's CDR3 is CASSPDGIGNQPQHF. The CDR3 nucleotides read TGCGCCAGCAGCCCCGACGGCATTGGCAATCAGCCCCAGCATTTT. Using reference TRBV5-1 and TRBJ1-5 for the parts outside the CDR3, the full variable domain is KAGVTQTPRYLIKTRGQQVTLSCSPISGHRSVSWYQQTPGQGLQFLFEYFSETQRNKGNFPGRFSGRQFSNSRSEMNVSTLELGDSALYLCASSPDGIGNQPQHFGDGTRLSIL.

This clonotype was detected a few times. The chain joins TRBV13 to TRBJ2-1; perhaps TRBD1 as D (6 bases). Germline values: CDR1 PRHDT, CDR2 FYEKMQ (reference sequence). The CDR3 is 15 amino acids. V shed 5 bases and J shed 6 bases, with 17 bases lying between them. This chain's CDR3 is CASSATGRFANEQFF. The DNA for the CDR3 is TGTGCCAGCAGCGCGACAGGCCGCTTTGCCAATGAGCAGTTCTTC.

The chain has TRBV11-3 and TRBJ2-1; D is possibly TRBD2 (6 bases). This CDR3 is 15 amino acids long. CDR1 is SGHNT, CDR2 YENEEA, per germline. Between the trimmed V and J ends, which lost 1 base and 4 bases, there was a span of 11 bases. CDR3 sequence reads: CASSLGGGGYNEQFF. The CDR3 nucleotides read TGTGCCAGCAGCTTAGGGGGAGGTGGTTACAATGAGCAGTTCTTC.

This clonotype showed up many times. The gene calls are TRBV27 and TRBJ1-4; no reliable D call. The V and J ends lost 2 bases and 8 bases respectively, with 9 bases between them. Germline CDR1 is MNHEY and CDR2 is SMNVEV (reference sequence). CDR3 length equals 13 residues. This chain's CDR3 is CASSLRRLEKLFF. CDR3 nucleotides: TGTGCCAGCAGTTTAAGGAGATTGGAAAAACTGTTTTTT.

This clonotype has ten or more counts. The chain employs TRBV24-1 and TRBJ2-3; 9 nucleotides align to TRBD1. The CDR3 length is 13 residues. Germline CDR1 is KGHDR and CDR2 is SFDVKD. Trimming took 12 bases from V and 4 from J; bases not matched to a gene: 7. This CDR3 reads CAAGDRVPDTQYF. In nucleotides, the CDR3 is TGTGCCGCCGGGGACAGGGTCCCAGATACGCAGTATTTT.

The table lists this clonotype with many counts. This chain joins TRBV10-3 and TRBJ2-7; unclear D gene. Trimming pared 0 bases from V and 3 bases from J, leaving 6 bases between. Looked up from germline, CDR1 is ENHRY and CDR2 is SYGVKD. The CDR3 contains 13 residues. CDR3 amino acids: CAISESSSYEQYF. The DNA for the CDR3 is TGTGCCATCAGTGAGTCATCCAGCTACGAGCAGTACTTC.

This clonotype was recorded only once. The rearrangement joins TRBV11-3 to TRBJ1-1; D call uncertain. Trimming removed 2 bases at V and 2 bases at J, with 6 bases between. This CDR3 is 13 amino acids long. Per germline, CDR1 SGHNT and CDR2 YENEEA. The CDR3 nucleotides read TGTGCCAGCAGCTTACACAGAAACACTGAAGCTTTCTTT. Translation: CASSLHRNTEAFF. Using reference TRBV11-3 and TRBJ1-1 for the parts outside the CDR3, the full variable domain is EAGVVQSPRYKIIEKKQPVAFWCNPISGHNTLYWYLQNLGQGPELLIRYENEEAVDDSQLPKDRFSAERLKGVDSTLKIQPAELGDSAVYLCASSLHRNTEAFFGQGTRLTVV.

Ten or more counts support this clonotype. This CDR3 is CATDPRDGYTF. CDR3 nucleotides: TGTGCCACCGATCCGAGGGATGGCTACACCTTC. The chain uses TRBV28 and TRBJ1-2; D is unclear. The germline CDR1 and CDR2 sequences are MDHEN and SYDVKM. There are 11 residues in the CDR3. V shed 10 bases and J shed 6 bases, with 12 bases lying between them.

This clonotype was seen repeatedly, ten times or more. The gene calls are TRBV7-2 and TRBJ2-7; the match to TRBD2 covers 13 bases. The V gene end was trimmed by 4 bases and the J gene end by 5 bases; junction bases not matched to a gene: 8. The CDR3 spans 16 residues. Germline loops: CDR1 SGHTA, CDR2 FQGNSA. CDR3 protein: CASSSTSGRTVDEQYF. The CDR3 DNA sequence: TGTGCCAGCAGCTCGACTAGCGGGAGGACGGTCGACGAGCAGTACTTC.

This clonotype was counted at least ten times. The J gene is TRBJ2-1, the V gene TRBV28; 8 nucleotides match TRBD2. The V segment lost 1 base and the J segment 4 bases; nucleotides outside the gene matches: 6. Germline CDR1 and CDR2: MDHEN and SYDVKM. The CDR3 has 16 amino acids. The chain's CDR3 is CASSLSVGGGYNEQFF. For the CDR3, the DNA is TGTGCCAGCAGTTTATCGGTTGGCGGGGGGTACAATGAGCAGTTCTTC.

At least ten counts were recorded for this clonotype. The rearrangement joins TRBV5-5 to TRBJ2-7; no clear D gene. V was clipped by 2 bases and J by 1 base, with 13 bases between them. The CDR3 is made up of 15 amino acids. From germline, CDR1 is SGHKS and CDR2 YYEKEE (reference sequence). The CDR3 protein is CASSLVGSTSYEQYF. Written as DNA, the CDR3 is TGTGCCAGCAGCTTAGTGGGCAGCACTTCCTACGAGCAGTACTTC.

This clonotype was counted ten times or more. The rearrangement joins TRBV10-3 to TRBJ2-1; 7 nucleotides match TRBD2. Germline loops: CDR1 ENHRY, CDR2 SYGVKD. CDR3 length: 16 residues. V lost 2 bases, J lost 6 bases, and 10 bases stayed unmatched. The CDR3 loop reads CAISENGGRAANEQFF. The CDR3 DNA sequence: TGTGCCATCAGTGAGAACGGTGGGAGGGCCGCCAATGAGCAGTTCTTC.

The sample holds many counts of this clonotype. The chain couples TRBV6-2 or TRBV6-3 to TRBJ2-7; the D gene is possibly TRBD1 (6 bases). The V end lost 5 bases, the J end lost 4 bases, and 18 bases lay between the germline ends. CDR1 MNHEY and CDR2 SVGEGT come from the germline V gene. CDR3 length: 15 amino acids. This chain's CDR3 is CASSEVAGADYEQYF. For the CDR3, the DNA is TGTGCCAGCAGTGAAGTCGCAGGGGCGGATTACGAGCAGTACTTC.

This clonotype has at least ten counts. V usage is TRBV28 and J usage is TRBJ2-1; 9 bases are shared with TRBD1. The CDR3 extends over 16 amino acids. With 4 bases clipped from V and 6 bases from J, the junction kept 10 bases outside the gene matches. CDR1 MDHEN and CDR2 SYDVKM come from the germline V gene. The CDR3 region is CASSSSGQGSSNEQFF. DNA for the CDR3: TGTGCCAGCAGTTCGAGCGGACAGGGGTCCAGCAATGAGCAGTTCTTC.

This clonotype has ten or more counts. V usage is TRBV20-1 and J usage is TRBJ2-5, with 8 bases identical to TRBD2. The J segment lost 2 bases and the V segment lost 6 bases, leaving 14 bases of the junction unmatched. Germline V lookup: CDR1 DFQATT, CDR2 SNEGSKA (reference sequence). This CDR3 comprises 16 residues. In DNA form, the CDR3 reads TGCAGTGCCCTCCCCCCGAGCGGGAGATCTCAAGAGACCCAGTACTTC. Translation: CSALPPSGRSQETQYF.

This clonotype was detected ten times or more. The V and J genes are TRBV18 and TRBJ2-1; 7 bases match TRBD2. J gave up 7 bases and V 0 bases, and 9 bases lay outside the gene matches. This CDR3 contains 16 residues. CDR1 and CDR2 (germline): KGHSH, LQKENI. In DNA form, the CDR3 reads TGTGCCAGCTCACCACCGTGGGCGGGAGTGGGGAATGAGCAGTTCTTC. Encoded protein: CASSPPWAGVGNEQFF.

This clonotype was picked up many times. V usage is TRBV29-1 and J usage is TRBJ1-1, with D possibly being TRBD1 (6 bases). V gave up 5 bases and J gave up 2 bases, with 18 bases separating them. CDR1 SQVTM and CDR2 ANQGSEA come from the germline V gene. The CDR3 is 15 amino acids. DNA of the CDR3: TGCAGCGTTTTCGGGGGGCGCGGGGGAAACACTGAAGCTTTCTTT. Translating gives CSVFGGRGGNTEAFF.

CDR3 sequence reads: CASSRGGVETQYF. For the CDR3, the DNA is TGCGCCAGCAGCCGCGGGGGCGTAGAGACCCAGTACTTC. The rearrangement links TRBV4-1 to TRBJ2-5; D perhaps matches TRBD2 (7 bases). Trimming pared 4 bases from V and 4 bases from J, leaving 10 bases between. The CDR3 runs 13 residues. The germline V gene encodes CDR1 MGHRA and CDR2 YSYEKL.

The table lists this clonotype with many counts. One junction end disagrees with the germline gene, perhaps due to a read error. The chain couples TRBV11-2 to TRBJ2-7, with D maybe TRBD1 (5 bases). The CDR3 runs to 14 residues. Germline V lookup: CDR1 SGHAT, CDR2 FQNNGV. CDR3 nucleotides: TGTGCCAGCAGCTCCCAGCAGGGCTCCCACGAGCAGTACTTC. Protein: CASSSQQGSHEQYF.